What follows is one TCR beta chain and its context. As yet, its antigen is unknown. The sample comes from a study of T cell repertoires in cytomegalovirus infection. Looking at the study overall: Matching HLA type, along with CMV infection, was indicated by public TCR beta signatures. Study results and caveats: Dominating the ex vivo response were HLA-C-restricted CMV-specific TCR beta clonotypes.

The CDR3 has 13 amino acids. Germline CDR1 DFQATT, CDR2 SNEGSKA (reference sequence). The V end was cut by 2 bases, the J end by 6 bases, with 14 bases between. TCRdb recomputed calls from the reads with MiXCR, one row per CDR3 protein. The sample yields approximately 600,000 distinct CDR3 sequences, 40% seen once. The input for sequencing was cultured PBMCs, taken from culture after CMV antigen stimulation. The clonotype comes from a human donor in good health (CMV status not recorded). Some clones in this sample may be carry-over from other donors' samples. V is TRBV20-1 and J is TRBJ2-7; D may be TRBD2 (6 bases). CDR3 DNA: TGCAGTGCTAGACTAGCGCGGCCGGGCGAGCAGTACTTC. This gives the protein CSARLARPGEQYF.